This T cell receptor beta chain is drawn from a study of human T cells and chemical hapten exposure. In the study overall: A 2 cm by 2 cm inner upper arm patch received 2% DPC for sensitization.

The ends lost 3 bases at V and 10 bases at J; junction bases unmatched: 8. The germline CDR1 and CDR2 sequences are KGHSH and LQKENI. This CDR3 comprises 13 residues. In TCRdb, the RACE reads were re-called with MiXCR into one record per CDR3 protein. The data contain about 380,000 distinct CDR3 sequences, nearly 5% of them singletons. Time point here: patch test 1, 2 weeks after DPC sensitization. As for treatment: therapeutic diphenylcyclopropenone sensitization with weekly scalp DPC. This clonotype was seen at least ten times. The receptor was derived from a woman aged 45-59 years with alopecia areata. Some clones in this sample may be carry-over from other donors' samples. J is TRBJ1-1 and V is TRBV18; TRBD1 matches 7 bases. This material consisted of whole blood, taken in connection with sensitization to the hapten diphenylcyclopropenone (DPC). The CDR3: CASSPFDRVGAFF. CDR3 nucleotide sequence: TGTGCCAGCTCACCCTTCGACAGGGTTGGAGCTTTCTTT.